The following is a T cell receptor beta chain sequence with its context. The target antigen is unknown. The record originates from a study of CD4+ T cells in melanoma. Study results and limitations: A reported correlation linked neoantigen-specific CD4+ T cells to CD8+, macrophage and B cell function. In melanoma, neoantigen-specific CD4+ T cells reportedly differed in differentiation state.

The germline V gene has CDR1 SGHAT and CDR2 FQNNGV. Trimming removed 4 bases from V and 0 bases from J, with 10 bases in between. The CDR3 totals 14 residues. Some clones are missing from TCRdb's copy, which holds only in-frame ones; the method was immunoSEQ multiplex PCR. Of more than 4,500 clones detected, 65% to 70% appear once; the ten largest clones hold around 22%. Sequenced sample: cells from a culture (not recorded whether cultured in vitro). This TCR derives from a human donor with melanoma. The chain is built from TRBV11-2 and TRBJ2-7, with D uncertain. This CDR3 reads CASSSDWSSYEQYF. The CDR3 region has the DNA TGTGCCAGCAGCTCCGACTGGAGCTCCTACGAGCAGTACTTC.